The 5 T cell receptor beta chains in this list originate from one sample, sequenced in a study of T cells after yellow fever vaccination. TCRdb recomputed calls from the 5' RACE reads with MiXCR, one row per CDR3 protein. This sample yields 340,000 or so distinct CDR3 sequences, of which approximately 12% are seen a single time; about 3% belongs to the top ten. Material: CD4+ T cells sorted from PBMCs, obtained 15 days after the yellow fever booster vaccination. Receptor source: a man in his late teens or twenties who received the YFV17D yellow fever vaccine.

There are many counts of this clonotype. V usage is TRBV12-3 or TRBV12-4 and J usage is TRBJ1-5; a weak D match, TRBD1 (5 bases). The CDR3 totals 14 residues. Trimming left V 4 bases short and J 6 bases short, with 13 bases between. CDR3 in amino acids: CASSYGTLVQPQHF. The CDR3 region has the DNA TGTGCCAGCAGTTACGGGACGCTCGTTCAGCCCCAGCATTTT.

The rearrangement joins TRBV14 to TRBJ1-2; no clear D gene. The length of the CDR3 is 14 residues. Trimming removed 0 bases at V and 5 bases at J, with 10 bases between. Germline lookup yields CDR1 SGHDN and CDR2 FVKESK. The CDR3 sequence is CASSQDSFGYGYTF. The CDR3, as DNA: TGTGCCAGCAGCCAAGACTCTTTTGGGTATGGCTACACCTTC.

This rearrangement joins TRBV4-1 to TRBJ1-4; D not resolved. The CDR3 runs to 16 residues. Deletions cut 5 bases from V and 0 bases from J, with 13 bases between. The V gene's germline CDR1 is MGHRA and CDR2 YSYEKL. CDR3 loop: CASSTPGRSTNEKLFF. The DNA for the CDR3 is TGCGCCAGCAGCACCCCCGGCCGATCAACTAATGAAAAACTGTTTTTT.

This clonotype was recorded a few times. The CDR3 loop is CSAIGTANRSGANVLTF. The CDR3 DNA sequence: TGCAGTGCCATTGGGACAGCTAATCGCTCTGGGGCCAACGTCCTGACTTTC. This chain uses TRBV20-1 with TRBJ2-6; 7 bases align to TRBD1. This CDR3 spans 17 amino acids. V trimming: 6 bases; J trimming: 0 bases; junction bases outside the gene matches: 11. Germline CDR1 DFQATT, CDR2 SNEGSKA (reference sequence).

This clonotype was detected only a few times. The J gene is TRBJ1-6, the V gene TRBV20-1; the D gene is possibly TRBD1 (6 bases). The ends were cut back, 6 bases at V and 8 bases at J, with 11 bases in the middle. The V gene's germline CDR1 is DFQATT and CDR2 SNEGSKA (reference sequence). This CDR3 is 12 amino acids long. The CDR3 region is CSAKAGDSPLHF. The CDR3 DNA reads TGCAGTGCGAAGGCAGGGGATTCACCCCTCCACTTT.